The clone carrying this TCR beta chain occurred a few times. Its antigen is unknown. Per the original data handling: Across clinicopathological groups, CDR3 differences served as the basis for building a distant-metastasis classifier for papillary thyroid cancer. With MiXCR, TCRdb reprocessed the PCR reads. In this record, the V and J calls reflect TCRdb's handling and not the investigators' own analysis. The sample carries approximately 50,000 clones, around 4% recorded once. The data were taken from a study of metastatic and nonmetastatic thyroid tumors. Looking at the study overall: Samples came from malignant and benign thyroid patients, and repertoires were compared across blood and tumor or nodule tissue. Study results and limitations: A significant increase in TCR beta diversity was reportedly seen in malignant thyroid tumors relative to benign nodules, in blood and tumor.

Germline V gene lookup returns CDR1 LNHDA and CDR2 SQIVND (reference sequence). The CDR3 spans 12 residues. The V and J ends lost 4 bases and 2 bases respectively, with 5 bases between them. The entire patient cohort was treatment-naive prior to thyroid surgery. The specimen sequenced was blood. The chain is built from TRBV19 and TRBJ1-2, with D perhaps TRBD1 (5 bases). This sequence was found in a female donor with papillary thyroid cancer or a benign thyroid nodule (not recorded which). Some clones in this sample may be carry-over from other donors' samples. As DNA, the CDR3 is TGTGCCAGTAGTAGGGGCAACTATGGCTACACCTTC. Translation: CASSRGNYGYTF.